This TCR beta chain appears in the sequencing data of a study of blood T cell repertoires in COVID-19. Using immunoSEQ multiplex PCR, the repertoire was profiled, and TCRdb retains in-frame clones only, with some absent. The sample carries 200,000 to 250,000 clones, 75% to 85% recorded once. Losses at the gene ends were 3 bases for V and 5 bases for J; bases not matched to a gene: 1. In germline, CDR1 is SGHTS, CDR2 YDEGEE. CDR3 length: 13 amino acids. V is TRBV5-8 and J is TRBJ1-1; 10 bases match TRBD1. Source material: peripheral blood. The source is a woman aged 45-59 years with acute or convalescent COVID-19. The CDR3 reads CASSWDRGTEAFF. In DNA form, the CDR3 reads TGTGCCAGCAGCTGGGACAGGGGAACTGAAGCTTTCTTT.